This T cell receptor (beta chain) is drawn from a study of OX40 agonist ivuxolimab in advanced cancers. Study details: Head and neck, renal cell, melanoma or hepatocellular carcinoma were the cancers that dose-escalation patients had.

Data came from immunoSEQ multiplex PCR; TCRdb stores just in-frame clones and leaves some out. Of about 17,000 clones listed, approximately 76% are singletons. CDR1 and CDR2 from the germline V gene are MNHEY and SMNVEV (reference sequence). Trimming stripped 7 bases from V and 4 bases from J, with 15 bases between. The CDR3 is made up of 14 amino acids. The source was CD4+ or CD8+ T cells sorted from blood, collected in a trial of the OX40 agonist ivuxolimab. This TCR was recovered from an adult with an advanced solid tumor such as melanoma, head and neck, liver or kidney cancer. V usage is TRBV27 and J usage is TRBJ2-3; perhaps TRBD2 as D (6 bases). The CDR3, as DNA: TGTGCCAGCACCATAGCGGTGGGTGCAGATACGCAGTATTTT. Translating it yields CASTIAVGADTQYF.